This T cell receptor beta chain was found in a study of blood T cells in healthy people across ages. Study as a whole: About one barcoded beta molecule was captured per two T cells (by template switching).

Notes on the study in general: Long-lived donors exceeded aged donors in naive CD4+ cells and diversity.

Then a second PCR, running about 6 to 12 cycles, was carried out with a sample-barcoded 5' primer and a J-beta primer mix. MiXCR was run by TCRdb on the 5' RACE reads, yielding one entry per CDR3 protein. This sample has some 1.8 million distinct CDR3 sequences, with around 40% found just once. About this clonotype: Antigen unknown.

Sample donors were healthy Caucasian individuals that came from Russia, aged roughly 6 to 95. The germline V gene has CDR1 DFQATT and CDR2 SNEGSKA (reference sequence). V dropped 5 bases and J dropped 1 base, with 18 bases sitting between them. This CDR3 has 16 amino acids. The sequenced sample consisted of blood. The clonotype originates from a human donor in good health. V gene TRBV20-1 combines with J gene TRBJ1-5, with D unresolved. CDR3 sequence: CSAHLSGLTSNQPQHF. In DNA form, the CDR3 reads TGCAGTGCTCACCTATCCGGACTGACAAGCAATCAGCCCCAGCATTTT.